Below are 14 T cell receptor beta chains sequenced from a single sample in a study of CD8 T cells in ankylosing spondylitis. Findings of the study overall: Blood of patients with ankylosing spondylitis appeared to be characterized by a TCR beta motif of eight highly homologous variants.

These TCRs' antigens remain unknown. MiXCR, run by TCRdb on the 5' RACE reads, gives a single entry per CDR3 protein. In the table there are 800,000 to 900,000 distinct CDR3 sequences, over 9.5% of which are singletons. Sequencing was performed on blood, either unsorted or a sorted T cell fraction (not recorded which). Receptor source: a male donor with ankylosing spondylitis.

This clonotype was found a few times. The rearrangement uses TRBV7-8 and TRBJ2-3; TRBD2 aligns across 11 bases. J gave up 3 bases and V 4 bases, and 6 bases lay outside the gene matches. Germline V CDR1 and CDR2: SGHVS, FQNEAQ. This CDR3 has 16 residues. The CDR3 here is CASSSGLAVRTDTQYF. For the CDR3, the DNA is TGTGCCAGCAGCTCGGGACTAGCGGTTAGGACAGATACGCAGTATTTT.

This clonotype was detected a few times. The gene calls are TRBV7-9 and TRBJ2-3, with D possibly TRBD1 on 5 matching bases. Germline V CDR1 and CDR2: SEHNR, FQNEAQ (reference sequence). Trimming shortened V by 1 base and J by 12 bases, and 17 bases separated the two germline ends. The CDR3 covers 14 residues. CDR3 nucleotides: TGTGCCAGCAGCTTAGGGACACGAGGCCCTCACCAGTATTTT. Translation gives CASSLGTRGPHQYF.

This chain links TRBV5-1 with TRBJ2-5; 9 positions match TRBD1. Germline CDR1 and CDR2: SGHRS and YFSETQ. The CDR3 runs 16 residues. The trim removed 2 bases at V and 5 bases at J, leaving 10 bases unmatched. Written as DNA, the CDR3 is TGCGCCAGCAGCTTTGGGACAGGGACACCCGAGGAGACCCAGTACTTC. Amino acid sequence: CASSFGTGTPEETQYF.

The gene calls are TRBV20-1 and TRBJ2-1, with TRBD2 identical over 10 bases. Trimming removed 7 bases from V and 3 bases from J; junction bases left unmatched: 6. Germline loops: CDR1 DFQATT, CDR2 SNEGSKA (reference sequence). This CDR3 region has 14 residues. The chain's CDR3 is CSGTSGDSYNEQFF. As DNA, the CDR3 is TGCAGTGGAACTAGCGGGGATAGCTACAATGAGCAGTTCTTC.

The rearrangement uses TRBV7-9 and TRBJ1-1; 7 bases are shared with TRBD1. Germline values: CDR1 SEHNR, CDR2 FQNEAQ (reference sequence). The CDR3 loop spans 13 amino acids. V lost 3 bases and J lost 8; bases outside the gene matches: 6. This CDR3 reads CASSFGTAYEAFF. The CDR3 region has the DNA TGTGCCAGCAGCTTTGGGACAGCCTACGAAGCTTTCTTT.

This clonotype showed up just a few times. The chain couples TRBV5-6 to TRBJ2-7, with D hard to call. V dropped 4 bases and J dropped 1 base, with 15 bases sitting between them. The germline gives CDR1 SGHDT, CDR2 YYEEEE. CDR3 length equals 15 residues. DNA for the CDR3: TGTGCCAGCAGCCCCCACCCTTATCTTTCCTACGAGCAGTACTTC. Protein: CASSPHPYLSYEQYF.

The chain carries TRBV7-8 and TRBJ2-1; D might be TRBD2 (6 bases). Germline assignment: CDR1 SGHVS and CDR2 FQNEAQ. The V end lost 1 base, the J end lost 0 bases, and 22 bases lay between the germline ends. The length of the CDR3 is 20 residues. This CDR3 is CASSLGGDLRNKYSYNEQFF. The DNA of the CDR3 is TGTGCCAGCAGCTTAGGGGGGGATTTGCGGAATAAATACTCCTACAATGAGCAGTTCTTC.

This clonotype appeared a single time. The rearrangement uses TRBV7-8 and TRBJ1-2, with no clear D. The CDR3 consists of 13 residues. The germline gives CDR1 SGHVS, CDR2 FQNEAQ. Trimming left V 2 bases short and J 6 bases short, with 10 bases between. The CDR3 reads CASSLRLGNGYTF. Here the CDR3 DNA reads TGTGCCAGCAGCTTAAGGTTGGGAAATGGCTACACCTTC.

The V call is TRBV10-3, the J call TRBJ2-1; TRBD2 might be the D (6 bases). The CDR3 is 17 residues long. Looked up from germline, CDR1 is ENHRY and CDR2 is SYGVKD. V gave up 1 base and J gave up 1 base, with 14 bases separating them. CDR3 coding DNA: TGTGCCATCAGTGAGTTATCCAGCGGGTCATCCTACAATGAGCAGTTCTTC. Its protein product is CAISELSSGSSYNEQFF.

This clonotype was seen only a few times. The genes are TRBV20-1 and TRBJ2-7; 8 positions agree with TRBD2. The germline V gene encodes CDR1 DFQATT and CDR2 SNEGSKA (reference sequence). The CDR3 has 13 amino acids. The ends lost 1 base at V and 12 bases at J; junction bases unmatched: 11. In DNA form, the CDR3 reads TGCAGTGCTAGAGTACTAGCGGCGGGGTTTCCGTACTTC. Protein product: CSARVLAAGFPYF.

This chain uses TRBV7-2 with TRBJ1-2; possible D gene TRBD1, 5 bases. Trimming stripped 0 bases from V and 3 bases from J, with 11 bases between. From germline, CDR1 is SGHTA and CDR2 FQGNSA. The CDR3 has 15 residues. CDR3 in amino acids: CASSLARGSHYGYTF. The CDR3 nucleotides are TGTGCCAGCAGCTTAGCTCGGGGCAGTCACTATGGCTACACCTTC.

The genes are TRBV15 and TRBJ2-7; tentative D call: TRBD2 (6 bases). The V and J ends lost 0 bases and 3 bases respectively, with 9 bases between them. CDR1 is LNHNV, CDR2 YYDKDF, per germline (reference sequence). CDR3 length: 14 residues. CDR3 sequence reads: CATSRDPEGYEQYF. The CDR3 bases are TGTGCCACCAGCAGAGATCCGGAGGGCTACGAGCAGTACTTC.

The chain has TRBV28 and TRBJ1-6; weak D call: TRBD1 (5 bases). CDR1 and CDR2 from the germline V gene are MDHEN and SYDVKM. V lost 8 bases and J lost 7, with 18 bases in between. CDR3 size: 15 residues. The chain's CDR3 is CASCLAGRLNSPLHF. The CDR3 DNA is TGTGCCAGCTGCCTAGCAGGGCGGCTGAATTCACCCCTCCACTTT.

This clonotype was detected a few times. This chain connects TRBV4-3 to TRBJ1-2, with D unclear. V shed 1 base and J shed 3 bases, with 9 bases lying between them. The CDR3 totals 14 residues. The germline V gene has CDR1 LGHNA and CDR2 YSLEER. The CDR3 spells CASSQGLAYYGYTF. CDR3 nucleotides: TGCGCCAGCAGCCAAGGACTAGCCTACTATGGCTACACCTTC.